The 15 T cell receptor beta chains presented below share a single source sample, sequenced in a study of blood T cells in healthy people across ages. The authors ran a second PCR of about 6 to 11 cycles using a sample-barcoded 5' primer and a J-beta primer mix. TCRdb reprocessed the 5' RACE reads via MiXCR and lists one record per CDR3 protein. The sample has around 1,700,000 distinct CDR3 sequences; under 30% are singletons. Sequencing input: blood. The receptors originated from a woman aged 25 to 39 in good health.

CDR3 amino acids: CASSLFGDYGYTF. The CDR3 bases are TGTGCCAGCAGCTTATTCGGGGACTATGGCTACACCTTC. V is TRBV11-2 and J is TRBJ1-2, with D uncertain. The CDR3 loop spans 13 amino acids. Germline V lookup: CDR1 SGHAT, CDR2 FQNNGV. V dropped 2 bases and J dropped 3 bases, with 7 bases sitting between them.

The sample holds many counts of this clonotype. In DNA, the CDR3 is TGCAGTGCTAGAGGAGTGTTGGGTTACAATGAGCAGTTCTTC. Amino acids: CSARGVLGYNEQFF. The rearrangement uses TRBV20-1 and TRBJ2-1, with D hard to call. This CDR3 has 14 residues. Germline-derived CDR1 and CDR2 are DFQATT and SNEGSKA (reference sequence). V was trimmed by 1 base and J by 4 bases, leaving 11 bases between them.

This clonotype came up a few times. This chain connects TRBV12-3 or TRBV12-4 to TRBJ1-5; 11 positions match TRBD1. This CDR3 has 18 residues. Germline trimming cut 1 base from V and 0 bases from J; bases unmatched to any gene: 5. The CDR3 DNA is TGTGCCAGCAGTTTAGTGCGGGACAGGGGGGTTAGCAATCAGCCCCAGCATTTT. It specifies CASSLVRDRGVSNQPQHF.

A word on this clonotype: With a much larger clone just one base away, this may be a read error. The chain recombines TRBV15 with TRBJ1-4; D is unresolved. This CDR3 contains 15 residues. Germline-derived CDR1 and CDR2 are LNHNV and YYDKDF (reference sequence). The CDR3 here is CATSRGGATNEKRFF. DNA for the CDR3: TGTGCCACCAGCAGAGGCGGAGCAACTAATGAAAAACGGTTTTTT.

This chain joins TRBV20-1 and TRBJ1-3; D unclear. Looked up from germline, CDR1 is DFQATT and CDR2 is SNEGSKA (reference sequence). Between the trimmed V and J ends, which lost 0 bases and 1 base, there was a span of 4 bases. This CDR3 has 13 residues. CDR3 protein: CSARDVSGNTIYF. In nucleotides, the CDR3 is TGCAGTGCTAGAGATGTATCTGGAAACACCATATATTTT.

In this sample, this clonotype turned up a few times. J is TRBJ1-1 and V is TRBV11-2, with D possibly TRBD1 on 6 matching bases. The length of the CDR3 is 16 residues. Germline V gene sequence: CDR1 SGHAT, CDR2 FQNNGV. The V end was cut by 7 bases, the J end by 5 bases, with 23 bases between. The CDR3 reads CASTNTQGPPPTEAFF. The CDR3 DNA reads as TGTGCCAGCACCAACACCCAGGGGCCCCCCCCTACTGAAGCTTTCTTT.

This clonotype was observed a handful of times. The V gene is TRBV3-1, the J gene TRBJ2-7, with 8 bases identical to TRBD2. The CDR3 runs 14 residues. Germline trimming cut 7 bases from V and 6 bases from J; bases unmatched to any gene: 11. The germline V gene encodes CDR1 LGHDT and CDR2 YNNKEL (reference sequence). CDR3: CASTKTGTSGEQYF. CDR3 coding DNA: TGTGCCAGCACGAAAACCGGGACTAGTGGCGAGCAGTACTTC.

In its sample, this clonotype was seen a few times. CDR3 in amino acids: CASSLGGPGGDSYEQYF. The CDR3 DNA reads TGTGCCAGCAGCTTAGGGGGGCCAGGAGGGGACTCCTACGAGCAGTACTTC. The chain links TRBV7-9 to TRBJ2-7; either TRBD1 or TRBD2 may fit D (6 bases each). This CDR3 spans 17 amino acids. Trimming cost V 1 base and J 0 bases, with 16 bases left between them. CDR1 SEHNR and CDR2 FQNEAQ come from the germline V gene (reference sequence).

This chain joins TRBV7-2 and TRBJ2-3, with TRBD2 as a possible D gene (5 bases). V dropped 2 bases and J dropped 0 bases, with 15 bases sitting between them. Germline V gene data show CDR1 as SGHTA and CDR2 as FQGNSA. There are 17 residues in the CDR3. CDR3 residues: CASSLRFRGLSTDTQYF. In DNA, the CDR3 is TGTGCCAGCAGCTTAAGGTTTCGAGGACTTAGCACAGATACGCAGTATTTT.

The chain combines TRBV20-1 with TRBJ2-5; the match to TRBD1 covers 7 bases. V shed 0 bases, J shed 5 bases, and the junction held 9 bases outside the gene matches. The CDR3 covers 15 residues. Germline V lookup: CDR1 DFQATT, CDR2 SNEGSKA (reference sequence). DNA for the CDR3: TGCAGTGCTAGAGATCTATACAGGGGCATCGAGACCCAGTACTTC. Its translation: CSARDLYRGIETQYF.

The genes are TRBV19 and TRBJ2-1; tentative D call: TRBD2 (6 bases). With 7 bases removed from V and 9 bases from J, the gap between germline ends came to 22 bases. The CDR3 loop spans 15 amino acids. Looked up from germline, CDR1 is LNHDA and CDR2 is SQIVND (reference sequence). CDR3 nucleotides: TGTGCCAGTACCCGTGGGCGGGGACCACGTGGTGAGCAGTTCTTC. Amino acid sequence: CASTRGRGPRGEQFF. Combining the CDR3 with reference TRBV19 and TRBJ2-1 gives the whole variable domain DGGITQSPKYLFRKEGQNVTLSCEQNLNHDAMYWYRQDPGQGLRLIYYSQIVNDFQKGDIAEGYSVSREKKESFPLTVTSAQKNPTAFYLCASTRGRGPRGEQFFGPGTRLTVL.

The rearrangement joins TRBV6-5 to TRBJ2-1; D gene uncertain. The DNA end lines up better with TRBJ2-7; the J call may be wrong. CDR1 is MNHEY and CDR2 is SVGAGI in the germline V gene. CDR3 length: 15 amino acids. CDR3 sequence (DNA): TGTGCCAGCAGTTACCGCCGTGGCTCCTACAATGAGCAGTACTTC. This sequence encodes CASSYRRGSYNEQYF.

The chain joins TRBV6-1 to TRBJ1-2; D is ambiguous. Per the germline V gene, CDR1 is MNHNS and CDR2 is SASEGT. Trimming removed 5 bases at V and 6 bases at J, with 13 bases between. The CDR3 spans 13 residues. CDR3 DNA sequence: TGTGCCAGCAGTCGCGGTCCCGGGGATGGCTACACCTTC. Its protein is CASSRGPGDGYTF.

The CDR3 spells CASSPARLGWRDEQYF. The CDR3 region has the DNA TGCGCCAGCAGCCCTGCCCGACTCGGATGGAGGGACGAGCAGTACTTC. The J gene is TRBJ2-7, the V gene TRBV5-1; D perhaps matches TRBD2 (6 bases). The CDR3 runs to 16 residues. Germline CDR1 is SGHRS and CDR2 is YFSETQ. Trimming pared 4 bases from V and 5 bases from J, leaving 22 bases between.

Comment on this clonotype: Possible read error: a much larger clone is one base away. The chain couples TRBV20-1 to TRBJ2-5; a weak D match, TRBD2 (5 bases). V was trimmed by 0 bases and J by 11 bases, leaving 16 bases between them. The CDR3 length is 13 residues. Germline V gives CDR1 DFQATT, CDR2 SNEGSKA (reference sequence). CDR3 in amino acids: CSARDRSGNEQYF. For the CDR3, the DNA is TGCAGTGCTAGAGATCGTTCGGGGAATGAGCAGTACTTC.